What follows is one T cell receptor (beta chain) and its context. In this sample, this clonotype turned up a few times. What antigen it recognizes has not been identified. No per-base quality is available; no much larger clone lies one base away. The CDR3 has 15 amino acids, counting the end cysteine and phenylalanine. Here the CDR3 DNA is all that survives: 45 bases in frame from base 1. CDR1 and CDR2 are drawn from the germline V gene (reference sequence): LNHNV, YYDKDF. Relative to germline, V is 0 bases shorter and J is 6 bases shorter, with 12 bases between their ends. The receptor library was made with PCR. Sequencing relied on an Illumina MiSeq. TCRdb reprocessing: public reads trimmed at Q25 with fastp, clones called with MiXCR, in-frame beta chains kept. All rows with the same CDR3 protein become a single entry with the most common DNA and genes. The sample table contains approximately 9,700 distinct CDR3 sequences; only one count was recorded for approximately 35% of them. The top ten hold 5.9% of the sample.

This sample is part of a study of regulatory and conventional T cells in breast cancer (dated by TCRdb to about 2015). Material: conventional T cells from blood. In this chain, TRBV15 is recombined with TRBJ1-5; no D segment can be confidently identified. The TCR was taken from a male donor in good health. Here is the DNA: TGTGCCACCAGCAGAGATTGGGAGGTAGGTCAGCCCCAGCATTTT. This sequence encodes CATSRDWEVGQPQHF.